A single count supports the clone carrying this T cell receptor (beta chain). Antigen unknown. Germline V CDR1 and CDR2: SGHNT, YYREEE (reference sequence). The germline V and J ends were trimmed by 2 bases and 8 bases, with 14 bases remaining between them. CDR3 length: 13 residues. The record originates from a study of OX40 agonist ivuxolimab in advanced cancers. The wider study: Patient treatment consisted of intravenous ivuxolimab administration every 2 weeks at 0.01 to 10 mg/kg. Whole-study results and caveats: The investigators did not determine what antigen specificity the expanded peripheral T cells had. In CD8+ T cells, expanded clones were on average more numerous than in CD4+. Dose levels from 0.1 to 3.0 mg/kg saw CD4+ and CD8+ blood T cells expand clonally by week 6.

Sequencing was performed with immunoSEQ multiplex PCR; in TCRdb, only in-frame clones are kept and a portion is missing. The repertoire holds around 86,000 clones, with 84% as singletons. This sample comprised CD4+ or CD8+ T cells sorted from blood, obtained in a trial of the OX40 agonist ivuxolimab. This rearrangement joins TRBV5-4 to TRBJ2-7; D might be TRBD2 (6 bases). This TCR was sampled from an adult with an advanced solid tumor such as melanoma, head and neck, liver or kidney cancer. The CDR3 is CASSLAGRVKQYV. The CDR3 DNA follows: TGTGCCAGCAGCTTAGCGGGCAGGGTGAAGCAGTACGTC.